This T cell receptor beta chain was captured by sequencing in a study of T cells after yellow fever vaccination. The authors made TCR cDNA by 5'RACE template switching, adding a universal primer site and UMIs. TCRdb re-analysed the 5' RACE reads in MiXCR, keeping a single row per CDR3 protein. The sample carries 250,000 to 350,000 distinct CDR3 sequences, around 4.4% recorded once. V was trimmed by 3 bases and J by 5 bases, leaving 10 bases between them. CDR1 and CDR2 from the germline V gene are DFQATT and SNEGSKA (reference sequence). The CDR3 consists of 12 residues. The clonotype originates from a young man who received the YFV17D yellow fever vaccine. The source was PBMCs, collected 15 days after the yellow fever booster vaccination. The chain combines TRBV20-1 with TRBJ1-2; D gene ambiguous. CDR3 sequence reads: CSASREVYGYTF. CDR3 nucleotide sequence: TGCAGTGCTAGTCGGGAGGTGTATGGCTACACCTTC.